The 28 T cell receptor beta chains below come from one sample, sequenced in a study of post-analysis software for immune sequencing data. Study conclusions and caveats: In patients, five or six TRBV segments were more frequent than in controls, with TRBV5-6, TRBV5-1 and TRBV20-1 among them.

These receptors have no known antigen. Tagging with unique molecular identifiers was a feature of the TCR beta cDNA libraries. TCRdb reprocessed the PCR reads via MiXCR and lists one record per CDR3 protein. The sample lists about 260,000 distinct CDR3 sequences; 30% to 45% were seen once. The source material was blood. These receptors came from a girl between 5 and 17 years old with multiple sclerosis.

The chain links TRBV14 to TRBJ2-3; D is undetermined. Germline V gives CDR1 SGHDN, CDR2 FVKESK. V lost 5 bases and J lost 4, with 10 bases in between. The CDR3 covers 13 residues. CDR3 loop: CASSARLADTQYF. CDR3 bases: TGTGCCAGCAGCGCCAGATTGGCAGATACGCAGTATTTT.

V gene TRBV11-2 combines with J gene TRBJ2-3; D remains unclear. V was trimmed by 4 bases and J by 0 bases, leaving 14 bases between them. The CDR3 is 16 amino acids. CDR1 and CDR2 from the germline V gene are SGHAT and FQNNGV. CDR3 sequence reads: CASSSDIGGSTDTQYF. In DNA form, the CDR3 reads TGTGCCAGCAGCTCAGATATAGGCGGTAGCACAGATACGCAGTATTTT.

Remarks on this clonotype: Given a much more abundant clone one base away, this may be a read error. V and J are TRBV7-2 and TRBJ2-1; 7 bases agree with TRBD2. The CDR3 length is 16 residues. CDR1 and CDR2 (germline): SGHTA, FQGNSA. This chain's CDR3 is CAGSSSRESTYNEQFF. DNA of the CDR3: TGTGCCGGCAGTTCATCGCGGGAGTCCACCTACAATGAGCAGTTCTTC.

This chain links TRBV24-1 with TRBJ1-2; no reliable D call. The germline V and J ends were trimmed by 5 bases and 6 bases, with 6 bases remaining between them. The length of the CDR3 is 11 residues. Germline V lookup: CDR1 KGHDR, CDR2 SFDVKD. The CDR3 DNA reads TGTGCCACCAGTGGCGAGGATGGCTACACCTTC. The encoded protein is CATSGEDGYTF.

The V call is TRBV11-2, the J call TRBJ1-1; D not resolved. Germline V gene sequence: CDR1 SGHAT, CDR2 FQNNGV. V shed 4 bases and J shed 7 bases, with 16 bases lying between them. The CDR3 is 14 residues long. Here the CDR3 reads CASSSIGPRGEAFF. Here the CDR3 DNA reads TGTGCCAGCAGCTCAATCGGGCCTCGGGGTGAAGCTTTCTTT.

This clonotype was seen ten or more times. The chain recombines TRBV3-1 with TRBJ2-3; no definite D call. The germline gives CDR1 LGHDT, CDR2 YNNKEL (reference sequence). Trimming pared 5 bases from V and 0 bases from J, leaving 6 bases between. The CDR3 runs 13 residues. The CDR3 is CASSARSTDTQYF. The CDR3 region has the DNA TGTGCCAGCAGCGCCAGAAGCACAGATACGCAGTATTTT.

The chain links TRBV20-1 to TRBJ1-2; 7 bases align to TRBD1. Trimming removed 1 base from V and 3 bases from J; junction bases left unmatched: 5. This CDR3 comprises 14 residues. The V gene's germline CDR1 is DFQATT and CDR2 SNEGSKA (reference sequence). The CDR3 reads CSARVTGDHYGYTF. The CDR3 DNA is TGCAGTGCTAGAGTAACAGGGGATCACTATGGCTACACCTTC.

This clonotype appeared many times. Here the CDR3 DNA reads TGTGCCAGCAGCTTTAACAGGGGGAATGAAAAACTGTTTTTT. This translates into CASSFNRGNEKLFF. The chain carries TRBV5-5 and TRBJ1-4, with 8 bases matching TRBD1. Germline V gene data show CDR1 as SGHKS and CDR2 as YYEKEE (reference sequence). The CDR3 has 14 residues. The ends lost 2 bases at V and 5 bases at J; junction bases unmatched: 2.

This clonotype has at least ten counts. The gene calls are TRBV20-1 and TRBJ2-5; no clear D gene. Looked up from germline, CDR1 is DFQATT and CDR2 is SNEGSKA (reference sequence). V shed 0 bases and J shed 5 bases, with 16 bases lying between them. This CDR3 is 15 amino acids long. The CDR3: CSARDNLGPRETQYF. CDR3 nucleotide sequence: TGCAGTGCTAGAGATAACCTCGGGCCACGCGAGACCCAGTACTTC.

In this sample, this clonotype turned up a few times. The chain links TRBV28 to TRBJ2-2; D is unclear. Germline loops: CDR1 MDHEN, CDR2 SYDVKM. Trimming stripped 4 bases from V and 4 bases from J, with 4 bases between. The CDR3 loop spans 12 amino acids. CDR3 nucleotides: TGTGCCAGCAGTTGGTCCACCGGGGAGCTGTTTTTT. It codes for CASSWSTGELFF.

This clonotype was counted at least ten times. This chain connects TRBV4-2 to TRBJ2-1; D uncertain. V dropped 0 bases and J dropped 9 bases, with 3 bases sitting between them. The CDR3 extends over 11 amino acids. Per germline, CDR1 LGHNA and CDR2 YNFKEQ. This CDR3 reads CASSQEGEQFF. CDR3 nucleotides: TGTGCCAGCAGCCAAGAGGGTGAGCAGTTCTTC.

A word on this clonotype: Germline is not matched at one junction end, which may reflect a read error. The chain carries TRBV20-1 and TRBJ2-1; maybe TRBD1 (5 bases). CDR1 and CDR2 (germline): DFQATT, SNEGSKA (reference sequence). The CDR3 length is 13 residues. CDR3 coding DNA: TGCAGTACTGTGGACACGTCCTGCAATGAGCAGTTCTTC. Its translation is CSTVDTSCNEQFF.

Note on this clonotype: Since a much larger clone is just one base distant, this may be a read error. This chain joins TRBV7-9 and TRBJ2-1; D is perhaps TRBD2 (6 bases). The CDR3 extends over 15 amino acids. CDR1 is SEHNR, CDR2 FQNEAQ, per germline (reference sequence). CDR3 bases: TGTGCCGGCAGCTTATCCGGGACTCTTGGCAATGAGCAGTTCTTC. Its translation: CAGSLSGTLGNEQFF.

The genes are TRBV20-1 and TRBJ2-2; 15 bases are shared with TRBD2. The CDR3 has 19 amino acids. Looked up from germline, CDR1 is DFQATT and CDR2 is SNEGSKA (reference sequence). After removal of 5 bases from V and 3 bases from J, the junction contained 13 bases not matched to a gene. In DNA form, the CDR3 reads TGCAGTGCTCGGACCGGGACTAGCGGGAGGACGAAGGACACCGGGGAGCTGTTTTTT. Amino acid sequence: CSARTGTSGRTKDTGELFF.

As regards this clonotype: A much bigger clone sits one base away, suggesting this may be a read error. The chain recombines TRBV7-6 with TRBJ2-1; 9 nucleotides line up with TRBD2. The DNA end is a closer match to TRBJ2-7, so the J assignment may be wrong. The CDR3 is made up of 16 amino acids. Germline-derived CDR1 and CDR2 are SGHVS and FNYEAQ. This CDR3 is CASSLSSGGTGPEQYF. In DNA, the CDR3 is TGTGCCAGCAGCTTAAGCAGCGGGGGGACTGGACCTGAGCAGTACTTC.

The genes are TRBV5-1 and TRBJ2-5, with D perhaps assigned TRBD1 or TRBD2 (5 bases each). V dropped 0 bases and J dropped 2 bases, with 8 bases sitting between them. This CDR3 comprises 14 residues. Germline assignment: CDR1 SGHRS and CDR2 YFSETQ. The CDR3 here is CASSLEGTQETQYF. The CDR3 DNA is TGCGCCAGCAGCTTGGAGGGGACGCAAGAGACCCAGTACTTC.

Only a few counts were recorded for this clonotype. The rearrangement joins TRBV12-3 or TRBV12-4 to TRBJ1-1; possibly TRBD1 for D (6 bases). V lost 6 bases and J lost 2, with 19 bases in between. The CDR3 totals 16 residues. The CDR3 DNA follows: TGTGCCAGCAGGGCTTCCGAGGACAGCGTCAACACTGAAGCTTTCTTT. Translating gives CASRASEDSVNTEAFF.

This clonotype was recorded at least ten times. This chain joins TRBV29-1 and TRBJ2-3; the D is unclear. Germline loops: CDR1 SQVTM, CDR2 ANQGSEA. V shed 7 bases and J shed 2 bases, with 4 bases lying between them. The CDR3 consists of 10 residues. CDR3 bases: TGCAGCGACATCACAGATACGCAGTATTTT. Translation: CSDITDTQYF.

This clonotype is labeled medium-sized (0.01 to 0.1%). V gene TRBV29-1 combines with J gene TRBJ2-5; D may be TRBD1 or TRBD2 (7 bases each). This CDR3 contains 12 residues. Germline loops: CDR1 SQVTM, CDR2 ANQGSEA. V was shortened by 6 bases and J by 5 bases, with 13 bases between the two germline ends. CDR3 nucleotide sequence: TGCAGCGTCACTCAGGGGGGGGAGACCCAGTACTTC. It codes for CSVTQGGETQYF.

The gene calls are TRBV20-1 and TRBJ2-7, with 9 bases aligning to TRBD2. J lost 0 bases, V lost 1 base, and 10 bases had no gene match. The CDR3 has 17 amino acids. The germline gives CDR1 DFQATT, CDR2 SNEGSKA (reference sequence). The CDR3 loop reads CSARVLPSGASSYEQYF. The CDR3 nucleotides are TGCAGTGCTAGAGTCCTTCCTAGCGGGGCTAGCTCCTACGAGCAGTACTTC.

This clonotype was counted ten times or more. The V and J genes are TRBV29-1 and TRBJ1-1; a weak D match, TRBD1 (5 bases). The CDR3 is 13 residues long. The germline gives CDR1 SQVTM, CDR2 ANQGSEA. Trimming left V 7 bases short and J 2 bases short, with 14 bases between. The CDR3 bases are TGCAGCGCCGCCGACAGCCCAAACACTGAAGCTTTCTTT. Translation: CSAADSPNTEAFF.

The chain employs TRBV5-1 and TRBJ2-7; maybe TRBD1 (5 bases). The V end was cut by 5 bases, the J end by 3 bases, with 18 bases between. The CDR3 runs 15 residues. Germline CDR1 is SGHRS and CDR2 is YFSETQ. The CDR3 sequence: CASSPGQGTCYEQYF. The CDR3 DNA is TGCGCCAGCAGTCCCGGGCAGGGCACCTGCTACGAGCAGTACTTC. Full variable domain (outside the CDR3, taken from reference TRBV5-1 and TRBJ2-7): KAGVTQTPRYLIKTRGQQVTLSCSPISGHRSVSWYQQTPGQGLQFLFEYFSETQRNKGNFPGRFSGRQFSNSRSEMNVSTLELGDSALYLCASSPGQGTCYEQYFGPGTRLTVT.

The chain has TRBV6-4 and TRBJ2-2; D ambiguous. V shed 6 bases and J shed 4 bases, with 9 bases lying between them. Germline CDR1 and CDR2: MRHNA and SNTAGT. The CDR3 contains 13 residues. DNA of the CDR3: TGTGCCAGCAGCGGTGCGAGCACCGGGGAGCTGTTTTTT. It is translated as CASSGASTGELFF.

V usage is TRBV20-1 and J usage is TRBJ1-1; D call uncertain. The V gene's germline CDR1 is DFQATT and CDR2 SNEGSKA (reference sequence). The CDR3 consists of 14 residues. Deletions cut 4 bases from V and 0 bases from J, with 12 bases between. The CDR3 sequence is CSATTFRLNTEAFF. The CDR3 bases are TGCAGTGCTACCACCTTCCGGCTGAACACTGAAGCTTTCTTT.

This clonotype was seen a few times. The chain is built from TRBV2 and TRBJ1-2; 10 bases match TRBD1. This CDR3 contains 16 residues. The germline CDR1 and CDR2 sequences are SNHLY and FYNNEI. J lost 8 bases, V lost 3 bases, and 12 bases had no gene match. CDR3 DNA: TGTGCCAGCAGTGACTCCCCCCGACAGGGGGCGCGAGGCTACACCTTC. The encoded protein is CASSDSPRQGARGYTF.

Comments on this clonotype: Germline and junction disagree at one end, which may indicate a read error. This chain joins TRBV27 and TRBJ1-2; D remains unclear. The CDR3 spans 13 residues. Germline CDR1 and CDR2: MNHEY and SMNVEV (reference sequence). Here the CDR3 reads CVSSVSSNYGYTF. DNA of the CDR3: TGTGTCAGCAGTGTCTCTTCTAACTATGGCTACACCTTC.

The sample holds a few counts of this clonotype. J is TRBJ1-6 and V is TRBV9; D is possibly TRBD1 (6 bases). The germline V gene has CDR1 SGDLS and CDR2 YYNGEE. The CDR3 contains 14 residues. Trimming removed 2 bases at V and 10 bases at J, with 13 bases between. The CDR3 DNA is TGTGCCAGCAGCGTGGGAGGGGGGGGATCACCCCTCCACTTT. Protein sequence: CASSVGGGGSPLHF.

The gene calls are TRBV7-3 and TRBJ1-1; 7 nucleotides agree with TRBD1. There are 14 residues in the CDR3. Germline V gives CDR1 SGHTA, CDR2 FQGTGA. V shed 5 bases, J shed 3 bases, and the junction held 6 bases outside the gene matches. The CDR3 nucleotides read TGTGCCAGCAGCCTGACAGGGAAGGACACTGAAGCTTTCTTT. Its translation is CASSLTGKDTEAFF.